The 26 T cell receptor beta chains in this list originate from one sample, sequenced in a study of T cells in localized non-small cell lung cancer. Generated by immunoSEQ multiplex PCR, the TCRdb table keeps only in-frame clones and is missing some. In the table there are tens of thousands of clones, around 90% of which are singletons. Sequenced here: PBMCs, sampled before any cancer treatment. These receptors all stem from a female donor with stage II lung adenocarcinoma.

The genes are TRBV30 and TRBJ1-3; D call uncertain. The CDR3 loop spans 12 amino acids. CDR1 and CDR2 from the germline V gene are GTSNPN and SVGIG (reference sequence). Trimming took off 5 bases at V and 3 bases at J, with 8 bases between the two ends. The CDR3 sequence: CAWSLLGNTIYF. The CDR3 DNA follows: TGTGCCTGGTCCTTACTTGGAAACACCATATATTTT.

The CDR3 region is CASGNRLGSNNEKLFF. The CDR3 bases are TGTGCTAGTGGGAATCGGTTGGGCAGTAATAATGAAAAACTGTTTTTT. This chain uses TRBV12-5 with TRBJ1-4, with D unresolved. Germline V gene data show CDR1 as LGHNT and CDR2 as FRNRAP. CDR3 size: 16 residues. V was trimmed by 6 bases and J by 4 bases, leaving 18 bases between them.

The chain combines TRBV11-1 with TRBJ1-2; maybe TRBD1 (5 bases). This CDR3 has 17 amino acids. Trimming left V 2 bases short and J 0 bases short, with 16 bases between. Germline assignment: CDR1 SGHAT and CDR2 FQDESV (reference sequence). CDR3: CASSLKRDRYSNYGYTF. In DNA, the CDR3 is TGTGCCAGCAGCTTAAAGCGGGACCGATATTCTAACTATGGCTACACCTTC.

The gene calls are TRBV5-8 and TRBJ1-5, with TRBD1 matching 9 bases. Germline CDR1 SGHTS, CDR2 YDEGEE. The CDR3 covers 20 residues. V lost 0 bases to trimming and J lost 5 bases; unmatched junction nucleotides: 18. In nucleotides, the CDR3 is TGTGCCAGCAGCTTGGTGTGGGGGACAGGGAATCGGGATTTGTATCAGCCCCAGCATTTT. Translated, it gives CASSLVWGTGNRDLYQPQHF.

The chain uses TRBV5-1 and TRBJ2-5; D is uncertain. Looked up from germline, CDR1 is SGHRS and CDR2 is YFSETQ. CDR3 length equals 12 residues. Trimming took 5 bases from V and 0 from J, leaving 5 bases between them. The CDR3 region is CASRPNQETQYF. The CDR3 DNA reads TGCGCCAGCAGACCCAACCAAGAGACCCAGTACTTC.

The chain has TRBV5-1 and TRBJ2-5, with 7 nucleotides matching TRBD2. The CDR3 is 16 residues long. With V trimmed by 1 base and J by 2 bases, 8 bases remained unmatched. Germline lookup yields CDR1 SGHRS and CDR2 YFSETQ. The chain's CDR3 is CASSLTSVVGQETQYF. In nucleotides, the CDR3 is TGCGCCAGCAGCTTGACTAGCGTGGTTGGGCAAGAGACCCAGTACTTC.

The gene calls are TRBV5-4 and TRBJ1-2; no firm D call. CDR3 length equals 14 residues. Trimming pared 0 bases from V and 2 bases from J, leaving 8 bases between. Germline loops: CDR1 SGHNT, CDR2 YYREEE (reference sequence). The CDR3 bases are TGTGCCAGCAGCTTGGTGGGGAGGAACTATGGCTACACCTTC. Translation gives CASSLVGRNYGYTF.

The chain carries TRBV6-4 and TRBJ1-2, with D possibly matching TRBD1 (5 bases). The V end was cut by 3 bases, the J end by 5 bases, with 13 bases between. CDR3 length: 14 residues. Germline V CDR1 and CDR2: MRHNA, SNTAGT. As DNA, the CDR3 is TGTGCCAGCAGTGAGCAGGCAGGGAGGTATGGCTACACCTTC. As protein: CASSEQAGRYGYTF.

The rearrangement joins TRBV11-3 to TRBJ2-3, with D perhaps matching TRBD2 (6 bases). The ends were cut back, 5 bases at V and 4 bases at J, with 10 bases in the middle. The CDR3 totals 13 residues. Germline V CDR1 and CDR2: SGHNT, YENEEA. As DNA, the CDR3 is TGTGCCAGCAGCCGTGGGGGGTCAGATACGCAGTATTTT. It codes for CASSRGGSDTQYF.

V usage is TRBV2 and J usage is TRBJ1-4; 11 bases match TRBD1. Germline lookup yields CDR1 SNHLY and CDR2 FYNNEI. Trimming at V came to 4 bases and at J to 6 bases, leaving 4 bases not matched to a gene. This CDR3 spans 15 amino acids. In DNA form, the CDR3 reads TGTGCCAGCAGTGGGAGGGACAGGGGGTATGAAAAACTGTTTTTT. This sequence encodes CASSGRDRGYEKLFF. Combining the CDR3 with reference TRBV2 and TRBJ1-4 gives the whole variable domain EPEVTQTPSHQVTQMGQEVILRCVPISNHLYFYWYRQILGQKVEFLVSFYNNEISEKSEIFDDQFSVERPDGSNFTLKIRSTKLEDSAMYFCASSGRDRGYEKLFFGSGTQLSVL.

Only a few counts were recorded for this clone. The genes are TRBV4-2 and TRBJ2-2, with TRBD2 identical over 7 bases. The CDR3 covers 16 residues. Germline trimming cut 2 bases from V and 3 bases from J; bases unmatched to any gene: 6. Looked up from germline, CDR1 is LGHNA and CDR2 is YNFKEQ. CDR3 coding DNA: TGTGCCAGCAGCCAACGGGCGGGGGACGACACCGGGGAGCTGTTTTTT. It yields the protein CASSQRAGDDTGELFF.

V gene TRBV19 combines with J gene TRBJ2-1; D remains ambiguous. The length of the CDR3 is 13 residues. V lost 4 bases to trimming and J lost 9 bases, with 13 bases between them. Germline CDR1 reads LNHDA; CDR2 reads SQIVND (reference sequence). The DNA of the CDR3 is TGTGCCAGTAGTACCCCCCCAGTATCTGAGCAGTTCTTC. Its translation: CASSTPPVSEQFF.

The rearrangement links TRBV6-1 to TRBJ1-2; D uncertain. Germline CDR1 MNHNS, CDR2 SASEGT. Deletions cut 3 bases from V and 2 bases from J, with 7 bases between. This CDR3 has 13 residues. The CDR3 loop is CASSEGRNYGYTF. The DNA for the CDR3 is TGTGCCAGCAGTGAGGGCAGAAACTATGGCTACACCTTC.

The genes are TRBV19 and TRBJ1-5; D remains ambiguous. V was trimmed by 5 bases and J by 2 bases, leaving 25 bases between them. Germline V gene data show CDR1 as LNHDA and CDR2 as SQIVND (reference sequence). This CDR3 has 19 amino acids. The CDR3 DNA follows: TGTGCCAGTAGTCCGGGCCATCCCAAAGAATTAACGGGCAATCAGCCCCAGCATTTT. Amino acids: CASSPGHPKELTGNQPQHF.

The chain uses TRBV6-1 and TRBJ1-1; TRBD1 agrees at 9 bases. V was pared by 4 bases and J by 4 bases, with 4 bases of the junction left unmatched. Germline V gene sequence: CDR1 MNHNS, CDR2 SASEGT. The CDR3 extends over 14 amino acids. CDR3 DNA sequence: TGTGCCAGCAGTGTGGGACAGGGCGCCACTGAAGCTTTCTTT. Its protein is CASSVGQGATEAFF.

The V call is TRBV6-5, the J call TRBJ1-1; the match to TRBD1 covers 7 bases. V shed 7 bases and J 1 base; nucleotides not matched to a gene: 6. Germline V gene data show CDR1 as MNHEY and CDR2 as SVGAGI. This CDR3 region has 14 residues. In DNA form, the CDR3 reads TGTGCCAGCACCGCGGCAGGGGGGAACACTGAAGCTTTCTTT. This sequence encodes CASTAAGGNTEAFF.

V and J are TRBV7-3 and TRBJ1-2, with D maybe TRBD1 (6 bases). Germline-derived CDR1 and CDR2 are SGHTA and FQGTGA. Trimming shortened V by 0 bases and J by 7 bases, and 12 bases separated the two germline ends. This CDR3 is 14 amino acids long. CDR3 in DNA: TGTGCCAGCAGCTTAACAGGCGGGGGCTTTGGCTACACCTTC. Protein product: CASSLTGGGFGYTF.

The rearrangement joins TRBV11-2 to TRBJ2-1; tentatively, D is TRBD1 or TRBD2 (5 bases each). This CDR3 spans 14 amino acids. V was trimmed by 5 bases and J by 4 bases, leaving 12 bases between them. CDR1 is SGHAT and CDR2 is FQNNGV in the germline V gene. The CDR3 reads CASSPEGPYNEQFF. In DNA, the CDR3 is TGTGCCAGCAGCCCAGAGGGACCATACAATGAGCAGTTCTTC.

DNA for the CDR3: TGTGCCAGCAGTGAAGCGCGTTCAGGGGCAAAACCCCAGCATTTT. Translation: CASSEARSGAKPQHF. The gene calls are TRBV6-1 and TRBJ1-5; weak D call: TRBD1 (6 bases). Per germline, CDR1 MNHNS and CDR2 SASEGT. The CDR3 is made up of 15 amino acids. The V end lost 0 bases, the J end lost 10 bases, and 16 bases lay between the germline ends.

The chain combines TRBV7-8 with TRBJ2-5; D is possibly TRBD2 (5 bases). CDR3 length equals 17 residues. Trimming removed 4 bases from V and 2 bases from J, with 20 bases in between. Germline V lookup: CDR1 SGHVS, CDR2 FQNEAQ. CDR3 in amino acids: CASSSLGRARSQETQYF. CDR3 in DNA: TGTGCCAGCAGCTCCCTCGGGCGGGCAAGGTCGCAAGAGACCCAGTACTTC.

The gene calls are TRBV7-9 and TRBJ2-3; weak D call: TRBD1 (6 bases). The CDR3 consists of 14 residues. The V end was cut by 11 bases, the J end by 5 bases, with 20 bases between. From germline, CDR1 is SEHNR and CDR2 FQNEAQ (reference sequence). The CDR3 DNA reads TGTGCCCGAGGTCTTGGGGGCCCGAAAGATACGCAGTATTTT. It codes for CARGLGGPKDTQYF.

This sequence joins TRBV5-4 and TRBJ2-7; a weak D match, TRBD2 (5 bases). Trimming took off 5 bases at V and 6 bases at J, with 15 bases between the two ends. The CDR3 is 13 amino acids. Germline CDR1 reads SGHNT; CDR2 reads YYREEE (reference sequence). CDR3 sequence reads: CASSPLEAGEQYF. The CDR3 DNA reads TGTGCCAGCAGTCCCTTAGAGGCGGGCGAGCAGTACTTC.

V is TRBV10-3 and J is TRBJ2-5; a possible D gene is TRBD1 (5 bases). Germline-derived CDR1 and CDR2 are ENHRY and SYGVKD. The CDR3 consists of 14 residues. Trimming removed 10 bases at V and 5 bases at J, with 20 bases between. The CDR3 DNA sequence: TGTGCCACTCTTAGCCAGGGTTTGGGCGAGACCCAGTACTTC. It codes for CATLSQGLGETQYF.

The chain links TRBV6-5 to TRBJ1-2; 7 nucleotides align to TRBD1. This CDR3 region has 15 residues. Per germline, CDR1 MNHEY and CDR2 SVGAGI. J was trimmed by 2 bases and V by 2 bases; bases with no gene match: 5. CDR3 nucleotides: TGTGCCAGCAGTTACGGTAGACAGGGCAACTATGGCTACACCTTC. Amino acids: CASSYGRQGNYGYTF.

The gene calls are TRBV11-3 and TRBJ2-1, with 7 bases that match TRBD1. This CDR3 contains 15 residues. V lost 2 bases, J lost 5 bases, and 6 bases stayed unmatched. The germline CDR1 and CDR2 sequences are SGHNT and YENEEA. The CDR3 here is CASSLSRQGDNEQFF. The CDR3 bases are TGTGCCAGCAGCTTAAGTCGCCAGGGGGACAATGAGCAGTTCTTC.

V and J are TRBV12-5 and TRBJ1-6, with 7 positions matching TRBD1. CDR3 length: 14 residues. With 5 bases clipped from V and 7 bases from J, the junction kept 5 bases outside the gene matches. Per germline, CDR1 LGHNT and CDR2 FRNRAP. In DNA form, the CDR3 reads TGTGCTAGTGGTCGGGGACAGACAAATTCACCCCTCCACTTT. As protein: CASGRGQTNSPLHF. The entire variable domain, with the rest obtained from reference TRBV12-5 and TRBJ1-6, is as follows: DARVTQTPRHKVTEMGQEVTMRCQPILGHNTVFWYRQTMMQGLELLAYFRNRAPLDDSGMPKDRFSAEMPDATLATLKIQPSEPRDSAVYFCASGRGQTNSPLHFGNGTRLTVT.